In its sample, the clone carrying this T cell receptor (beta chain) was seen a few times. As yet, its antigen is unknown. The CDR3 length is 13 residues. The ends lost 0 bases at V and 7 bases at J; junction bases unmatched: 3. Germline V lookup: CDR1 SGDLS, CDR2 YYNGEE. The sample belongs to a study of T cells after yellow fever vaccination. Study-wide findings and caveats: Post-booster repertoires contained most primary-vaccination clones again (roughly 96% CD4, roughly 91% CD8). Abundant bulk-derived clonotypes could contaminate FACS-sorted repertoires.

Universal primer sites and UMIs were introduced during 5'RACE template-switching synthesis of TCR cDNA. TCRdb redid the calling of the 5' RACE reads with MiXCR, one entry per CDR3 protein. The top ten hold about 13% of the sample, which has about 550,000 distinct CDR3 sequences, roughly 21% seen once. V usage is TRBV9 and J usage is TRBJ2-7; TRBD1 agrees at 8 bases. Source: PBMCs, taken 15 days after the yellow fever booster vaccination. This TCR derives from a man aged 25 to 40 who received the YFV17D yellow fever vaccine. The CDR3 here is CASSVGQGKEQYF. CDR3 DNA: TGTGCCAGCAGCGTAGGACAGGGGAAAGAGCAGTACTTC.